This T cell receptor (beta chain) is drawn from a study of T cell responses to AZD1222 COVID-19 vaccine. Study findings and constraints: Unmutated regions of variants are reportedly targeted by nearly half of spike-specific TCRs. Only five to seven AZD1222 recipients were seropositive at baseline. Most donors were white British, females outnumbered males, and clonal diversity was possibly underestimated. Spike was spanned by vaccine-associated CD4 TCRs, with dominance at 160-218 and 743-854.

This CDR3 spans 15 amino acids. From germline, CDR1 is MNHNS and CDR2 SASEGT. After removal of 0 bases from V and 8 bases from J, the junction contained 4 bases not matched to a gene. With respect to this clone: Its target is not known.

The data were produced by immunoSEQ multiplex PCR, yet TCRdb's version contains in-frame clones alone and is incomplete. In the table there are about 180,000 clones, approximately 94% of which are singletons. The chain joins TRBV6-1 to TRBJ2-1; 10 bases are shared with TRBD2. The receptor was derived from an adult who received the AZD1222 COVID-19 vaccine. The material sequenced was peripheral blood, taken 28 days after the second AZD1222 dose. The CDR3 sequence: CASSEASGGVDEQFF. The CDR3 DNA is TGTGCCAGCAGTGAAGCGAGCGGGGGGGTCGATGAGCAGTTCTTC.